Listed below are T cell receptor beta chains from one sample, sequenced in a study of blood T cells in healthy people across ages. TCRdb reanalysed the 5' RACE reads using MiXCR and keeps one entry per CDR3 protein. The sample holds some 800,000 distinct CDR3 sequences; approximately 44% are singletons and the top ten take nearly 20%. The sample consisted of blood. The receptors were sampled from a man aged 60 to 69 in good health. CDR3s include the opening cysteine and the closing phenylalanine or tryptophan. D genes are given only for firm matches. Clone size appears in some rows only: once, few, many, or a class for an expanded clone.

V gene: TRBV13
J gene: TRBJ1-3
clone size: few
D gene: NA
CDR3 protein: CASSLVYAGNTIYF
CDR3 DNA: TGTGCCAGCAGCTTAGTCTACGCTGGAAACACCATATATTTT

V gene: TRBV6-6
J gene: TRBJ2-1
clone size: few
D gene: NA
CDR3 protein: CASSYATDEQFF
CDR3 DNA: TGTGCCAGCAGTTACGCGACAGATGAGCAGTTCTTC

V gene: TRBV29-1
J gene: TRBJ1-1
clone size: few
D gene: TRBD1
CDR3 protein: CSAQGGATEAFF
CDR3 DNA: TGCAGCGCCCAGGGGGGTGCCACTGAAGCTTTCTTT

V gene: TRBV20-1
J gene: TRBJ2-7
clone size: few
D gene: TRBD2
CDR3 protein: CSARPSLAGDSYEQYF
CDR3 DNA: TGCAGTGCTAGACCCTCACTAGCGGGGGACTCCTACGAGCAGTACTTC

V gene: TRBV5-1
J gene: TRBJ2-7
clone size: few
D gene: TRBD1
CDR3 protein: CASSFWTGESEQYF
CDR3 DNA: TGCGCCAGCAGCTTTTGGACAGGGGAGAGCGAGCAGTACTTC

V gene: TRBV6-6
J gene: TRBJ2-7
clone size: NA
D gene: NA
CDR3 protein: CASVGRESYEQYF
CDR3 DNA: TGTGCCAGCGTGGGACGCGAATCCTACGAGCAGTACTTC

V gene: TRBV12-3/TRBV12-4
J gene: TRBJ2-3
clone size: NA
D gene: NA
CDR3 protein: CASNQGTDTRYF
CDR3 DNA: TGTGCCAGCAACCAGGGTACAGATACGCGGTATTTT

V gene: TRBV29-1
J gene: TRBJ1-1
clone size: once
D gene: TRBD1
CDR3 protein: CSVERGQEAFF
CDR3 DNA: TGCAGCGTTGAAAGGGGGCAGGAAGCTTTCTTT

V gene: TRBV29-1
J gene: TRBJ2-7
clone size: NA
D gene: TRBD1
CDR3 protein: CSVEQGDRGLPGRYEQYF
CDR3 DNA: TGCAGCGTTGAACAGGGGGACAGGGGGCTACCTGGTAGGTACGAGCAGTACTTC

V gene: TRBV20-1
J gene: TRBJ2-1
clone size: few
D gene: TRBD1
CDR3 protein: CSARDGTGGYYEQFF
CDR3 DNA: TGCAGTGCTAGAGATGGAACAGGGGGTTACTATGAGCAGTTCTTC

V gene: TRBV12-3/TRBV12-4
J gene: TRBJ2-7
clone size: NA
D gene: TRBD1
CDR3 protein: CASRGTAGNYEQYF
CDR3 DNA: TGTGCCAGCAGGGGGACAGCCGGCAACTACGAGCAGTACTTC

V gene: TRBV20-1
J gene: TRBJ1-6
clone size: NA
D gene: NA
CDR3 protein: CSARRGAGSPLHF
CDR3 DNA: TGCAGTGCTAGAAGGGGCGCGGGTTCACCCCTCCACTTT

V gene: TRBV20-1
J gene: TRBJ2-7
clone size: NA
D gene: NA
CDR3 protein: CSASGSYEQYF
CDR3 DNA: TGCAGTGCTAGCGGCAGCTACGAGCAGTACTTC

V gene: TRBV11-3
J gene: TRBJ2-1
clone size: few
D gene: NA
CDR3 protein: CASAEYNEQFF
CDR3 DNA: TGTGCCAGCGCGGAATACAATGAGCAGTTCTTC

V gene: TRBV6-2/TRBV6-3
J gene: TRBJ1-4
clone size: NA
D gene: NA
CDR3 protein: CASSYLGGPTNEKLFF
CDR3 DNA: TGTGCCAGCAGTTACCTCGGGGGCCCAACTAATGAAAAACTGTTTTTT

V gene: TRBV5-1
J gene: TRBJ2-7
clone size: once
D gene: TRBD2
CDR3 protein: CASSAGLAGVAYEQYF
CDR3 DNA: TGCGCCAGCAGCGCGGGACTAGCGGGGGTTGCCTACGAGCAGTACTTC

V gene: TRBV28
J gene: TRBJ1-1
clone size: NA
D gene: NA
CDR3 protein: CASSPQTGRGTEAFF
CDR3 DNA: TGTGCCAGCAGCCCACAGACAGGCCGGGGGACTGAAGCTTTCTTT